These T cell receptor beta chains were read from a single sample in a study of PD-L1 blockade in urothelial cancer. Clones were read by immunoSEQ multiplex PCR, and TCRdb kept only the in-frame ones, dropping some. The data contain 38,000 or so clones, about 82% of them seen just once; the ten biggest clones take up 12% to 15%. Sequencing used PBMCs, obtained around atezolizumab (anti-PD-L1) treatment. Receptor source: a man aged 80 or over with urothelial cancer. Each CDR3 is given with its conserved first and last residue. D genes are given only for firm matches. Rows give clone size only sometimes, using once, few, many, or a class for an expanded clone.

v_call: TRBV11-3; d_call: TRBD2; j_call: TRBJ2-1; clone_size: .; cdr3_aa: CASSNLAGGLNEQFF; cdr3_nt: TGTGCCAGCAGCAACCTAGCGGGAGGTTTGAATGAGCAGTTCTTC
v_call: TRBV18; d_call: TRBD1; j_call: TRBJ2-7; clone_size: .; cdr3_aa: CASSPPGTDYEQYF; cdr3_nt: TGTGCCAGCTCCCCGCCAGGGACAGACTACGAGCAGTACTTC
v_call: TRBV19; d_call: .; j_call: TRBJ1-1; clone_size: .; cdr3_aa: CASSGTGSSAEAFF; cdr3_nt: TGTGCCAGTAGCGGAACAGGGAGTTCCGCTGAAGCTTTCTTT
v_call: TRBV20-1; d_call: .; j_call: TRBJ1-2; clone_size: .; cdr3_aa: CSALGTNGYTF; cdr3_nt: TGCAGTGCTTTAGGGACAAACGGCTACACCTTC
v_call: TRBV12-1; d_call: .; j_call: TRBJ2-7; clone_size: .; cdr3_aa: CASSLRDRPYEQYF; cdr3_nt: TGTGCCAGCAGCCTCCGGGACAGGCCCTACGAGCAGTACTTC
v_call: TRBV5-1; d_call: .; j_call: TRBJ1-5; clone_size: .; cdr3_aa: CASSLVGDSNQPQHF; cdr3_nt: TGCGCCAGCAGCTTGGTAGGGGATAGCAATCAGCCCCAGCATTTT
v_call: TRBV29-1; d_call: .; j_call: TRBJ1-1; clone_size: few; cdr3_aa: CSVVLLNTEAFF; cdr3_nt: TGCAGCGTTGTTTTATTGAACACTGAAGCTTTCTTT
v_call: TRBV6-6; d_call: TRBD1; j_call: TRBJ2-7; clone_size: .; cdr3_aa: CASSNGQGGDEQYF; cdr3_nt: TGTGCCAGCAGCAACGGACAGGGGGGGGACGAGCAGTACTTC
v_call: TRBV2; d_call: .; j_call: TRBJ2-1; clone_size: .; cdr3_aa: CASSTLGGMSYNEQFF; cdr3_nt: TGTGCCAGCAGTACACTCGGCGGGATGTCCTACAATGAGCAGTTCTTC
v_call: TRBV9; d_call: .; j_call: TRBJ2-7; clone_size: .; cdr3_aa: CASSVDGTRSYEQYF; cdr3_nt: TGTGCCAGCAGCGTAGATGGGACAAGGTCCTACGAGCAGTACTTC
v_call: TRBV21-1; d_call: .; j_call: TRBJ1-5; clone_size: .; cdr3_aa: CASSKGPRGSSNQPQHF; cdr3_nt: TGTGCCAGCAGCAAAGGCCCCCGAGGGAGTAGCAATCAGCCCCAGCATTTT
v_call: TRBV18; d_call: .; j_call: TRBJ1-1; clone_size: .; cdr3_aa: CASSPGGGYARNTEAFF; cdr3_nt: TGTGCCAGCTCACCGGGGGGGGGTTACGCACGTAACACTGAAGCTTTCTTT
v_call: TRBV9; d_call: TRBD2; j_call: TRBJ2-5; clone_size: .; cdr3_aa: CASSGGASGRGETQYF; cdr3_nt: TGTGCCAGCAGCGGTGGGGCTAGCGGGAGGGGAGAGACCCAGTACTTC
v_call: TRBV28; d_call: TRBD1; j_call: TRBJ1-2; clone_size: .; cdr3_aa: CASSFSGRGHIYGYTF; cdr3_nt: TGTGCCAGCAGTTTCTCCGGCAGGGGGCATATCTATGGCTACACCTTC
v_call: TRBV30; d_call: .; j_call: TRBJ1-5; clone_size: .; cdr3_aa: CAWSVRSGYQPQHF; cdr3_nt: TGTGCCTGGAGTGTACGTTCAGGGTATCAGCCCCAGCATTTT
v_call: TRBV7-2; d_call: .; j_call: TRBJ1-2; clone_size: .; cdr3_aa: CASSSSGGSYGYTF; cdr3_nt: TGTGCCAGCAGCTCCTCGGGGGGGAGCTATGGCTACACCTTC
v_call: TRBV9; d_call: TRBD1; j_call: TRBJ1-2; clone_size: .; cdr3_aa: CASSVGEGQGTYGYTF; cdr3_nt: TGTGCCAGCAGCGTAGGTGAGGGACAGGGGACCTATGGCTACACCTTC
v_call: TRBV12-5; d_call: .; j_call: TRBJ2-2; clone_size: .; cdr3_aa: CASGLGTHTGELFF; cdr3_nt: TGTGCTAGTGGTTTGGGGACTCACACCGGGGAGCTGTTTTTT
v_call: TRBV7-9; d_call: .; j_call: TRBJ1-3; clone_size: .; cdr3_aa: CASSLAAGSTGNTIYF; cdr3_nt: TGTGCCAGCAGCTTAGCCGCAGGATCTACTGGAAACACCATATATTTT
v_call: TRBV2; d_call: .; j_call: TRBJ1-1; clone_size: .; cdr3_aa: CASSQRAGTEAFF; cdr3_nt: TGTGCCAGCAGTCAGAGGGCCGGGACTGAAGCTTTCTTT
v_call: TRBV6-5; d_call: .; j_call: TRBJ1-2; clone_size: .; cdr3_aa: CASSRRVDYGYTF; cdr3_nt: TGTGCCAGCAGCCGCCGGGTCGACTATGGCTACACCTTC
v_call: TRBV30; d_call: TRBD2; j_call: TRBJ2-1; clone_size: .; cdr3_aa: CASKVSSRGGYNEQFF; cdr3_nt: TGTGCCTCCAAAGTGAGTAGCCGGGGGGGATACAATGAGCAGTTCTTC
v_call: TRBV29-1; d_call: TRBD1; j_call: TRBJ1-1; clone_size: .; cdr3_aa: CTYDRANTEAFF; cdr3_nt: TGCACCTACGACAGGGCGAACACTGAAGCTTTCTTT
v_call: TRBV19; d_call: .; j_call: TRBJ2-1; clone_size: .; cdr3_aa: CASSQGLRGSGNEQFF; cdr3_nt: TGTGCCAGTAGTCAGGGATTACGGGGGAGCGGCAATGAGCAGTTCTTC
v_call: TRBV5-1; d_call: .; j_call: TRBJ2-7; clone_size: .; cdr3_aa: CASSPEQDSYEQYF; cdr3_nt: TGCGCCAGCAGCCCCGAACAGGATTCCTACGAGCAGTACTTC
v_call: TRBV5-1; d_call: TRBD1; j_call: TRBJ1-2; clone_size: .; cdr3_aa: CASSGGQGASGYTF; cdr3_nt: TGCGCCAGCAGCGGGGGACAGGGGGCGTCGGGCTACACCTTC
v_call: TRBV7-9; d_call: TRBD2; j_call: TRBJ2-3; clone_size: .; cdr3_aa: CASSPGLALDTQYF; cdr3_nt: TGTGCCAGCAGCCCGGGACTAGCTCTAGATACGCAGTATTTT
v_call: TRBV5-4; d_call: .; j_call: TRBJ1-2; clone_size: .; cdr3_aa: CASSFAGRPKENYGYTF; cdr3_nt: TGTGCCAGCAGTTTTGCGGGACGCCCGAAGGAAAACTATGGCTACACCTTC